These 19 T cell receptor beta chains share one sample of origin, sequenced in a study of OX40 agonist ivuxolimab in advanced cancers. Sequencing was performed with immunoSEQ multiplex PCR; in TCRdb, only in-frame clones are kept and a portion is missing. The sample lists under 40,000 clones, approximately 90% occurring once. This specimen consisted of CD4+ or CD8+ T cells sorted from blood, obtained in a trial of the OX40 agonist ivuxolimab. These receptors were taken from an adult with an advanced solid tumor such as melanoma, head and neck, liver or kidney cancer.

V and J are TRBV6-5 and TRBJ1-4; a weak D match, TRBD1 (5 bases). The germline V and J ends were trimmed by 2 bases and 7 bases, with 14 bases remaining between them. Germline values: CDR1 MNHEY, CDR2 SVGAGI. The CDR3 runs to 15 residues. The CDR3: CASSYQDNPGEKLFF. The CDR3 nucleotides read TGTGCCAGCAGTTACCAGGACAACCCGGGTGAAAAACTGTTTTTT.

The rearrangement joins TRBV6-5 to TRBJ2-2; D remains ambiguous. The germline V and J ends were trimmed by 0 bases and 4 bases, with 3 bases remaining between them. Germline V gives CDR1 MNHEY, CDR2 SVGAGI. The CDR3 extends over 13 amino acids. The CDR3 DNA reads TGTGCCAGCAGTTACTCACCCACCGGGGAGCTGTTTTTT. The encoded protein is CASSYSPTGELFF.

The chain couples TRBV27 to TRBJ1-5, with D unclear. The CDR3 extends over 12 amino acids. V was trimmed by 4 bases and J by 13 bases, leaving 14 bases between them. The V gene's germline CDR1 is MNHEY and CDR2 SMNVEV (reference sequence). CDR3 bases: TGTGCCAGCAGTTCCTGGGGAGACTCGCAGCATTTT. It is translated as CASSSWGDSQHF.

The chain has TRBV5-4 and TRBJ2-2, with D tentatively TRBD2 (5 bases). The germline CDR1 and CDR2 sequences are SGHNT and YYREEE (reference sequence). The CDR3 is 16 residues long. V lost 3 bases, J lost 1 base, and 13 bases lay in between. CDR3 in amino acids: CASSSDGSLNTGELFF. The CDR3 DNA reads as TGTGCCAGCAGCTCAGATGGGAGCCTGAACACCGGGGAGCTGTTTTTT. The whole variable domain, filled in from reference TRBV5-4 and TRBJ2-2, reads ETGVTQSPTHLIKTRGQQVTLRCSSQSGHNTVSWYQQALGQGPQFIFQYYREEENGRGNFPPRFSGLQFPNYSSELNVNALELDDSALYLCASSSDGSLNTGELFFGEGSRLTVL.

This chain uses TRBV4-1 with TRBJ2-7, with D uncertain. Germline CDR1 reads MGHRA; CDR2 reads YSYEKL. The ends were cut back, 5 bases at V and 0 bases at J, with 14 bases in the middle. The CDR3 is 15 residues long. The DNA of the CDR3 is TGCGCCAGCAGCATGCGACTCGTAAGCTCCTACGAGCAGTACTTC. Amino acid sequence: CASSMRLVSSYEQYF.

This clone appeared a single time. In DNA form, the CDR3 reads TGCAGCGCTGCGGGGACATCGCTATCCTACGAGCAGTACTTC. This codes for CSAAGTSLSYEQYF. The genes are TRBV29-1 and TRBJ2-7, with D tentatively TRBD1 or TRBD2 (6 bases each). CDR3 size: 14 residues. V lost 7 bases and J lost 1, with 17 bases in between. Looked up from germline, CDR1 is SQVTM and CDR2 is ANQGSEA.

The genes are TRBV25-1 and TRBJ1-3; tentatively, D is TRBD1 (5 bases). V was cut by 0 bases and J by 2 bases, with 5 bases left in between. CDR3 length equals 14 residues. The V gene's germline CDR1 is MGHDK and CDR2 SYGVNS. CDR3 region: CASSEYRAGNTIYF. In DNA, the CDR3 is TGTGCCAGCAGTGAATACAGGGCTGGAAACACCATATATTTT.

This clone counts as medium-sized (0.01 to 0.1%). The chain is built from TRBV9 and TRBJ2-2; D is uncertain. Trimming cost V 0 bases and J 6 bases, with 9 bases left between them. The CDR3 consists of 14 residues. Germline V CDR1 and CDR2: SGDLS, YYNGEE. The CDR3 nucleotides read TGTGCCAGCAGCGTAGATCAAGGGTCCGGGGAGCTGTTTTTT. Protein product: CASSVDQGSGELFF.

The chain has TRBV9 and TRBJ1-1; the match to TRBD1 covers 7 bases. The CDR3 has 14 amino acids. The V and J ends lost 0 bases and 5 bases, in that order; junction bases with no gene match: 4. CDR1 is SGDLS, CDR2 YYNGEE, per germline. In DNA, the CDR3 is TGTGCCAGCAGCGTAGTCAGGGGGAATACTGAAGCTTTCTTT. It translates to CASSVVRGNTEAFF.

The genes are TRBV5-6 and TRBJ2-5; TRBD2 might be the D (5 bases). This CDR3 comprises 14 residues. The V gene lost 3 bases and the J gene lost 2 bases, with 11 bases spanning the gap. Per the germline V gene, CDR1 is SGHDT and CDR2 is YYEEEE. CDR3 DNA sequence: TGTGCCAGCAGCTGGCGGGCAGGACAAGAGACCCAGTACTTC. Protein product: CASSWRAGQETQYF.

The chain combines TRBV7-9 with TRBJ1-1; D not certain. This CDR3 is built from 13 residues. With 6 bases removed from V and 1 base from J, the gap between germline ends came to 9 bases. Germline loops: CDR1 SEHNR, CDR2 FQNEAQ (reference sequence). The CDR3 DNA follows: TGTGCCAGCAGGCCGCCAGGGAACACTGAAGCTTTCTTT. Translation gives CASRPPGNTEAFF.

V and J are TRBV4-1 and TRBJ1-2, with D possibly TRBD1 on 6 matching bases. In germline, CDR1 is MGHRA, CDR2 YSYEKL. The V end was cut by 4 bases, the J end by 7 bases, with 16 bases between. The length of the CDR3 is 14 residues. The CDR3 DNA reads as TGCGCCAGCAGCCCGATAGGGGAAGGGGGTGGCTACACCTTC. Protein: CASSPIGEGGGYTF.

The chain combines TRBV4-1 with TRBJ2-2; D perhaps matches TRBD2 (6 bases). Germline CDR1 and CDR2: MGHRA and YSYEKL. The CDR3 is 16 amino acids. The germline V and J ends were trimmed by 0 bases and 5 bases, with 13 bases remaining between them. The DNA of the CDR3 is TGCGCCAGCAGCCAAGAGTGGGGGGTACAAACCGGGGAGCTGTTTTTT. The encoded protein is CASSQEWGVQTGELFF.

The genes are TRBV27 and TRBJ2-1; no clear D gene. With 5 bases removed from V and 0 bases from J, the gap between germline ends came to 5 bases. From germline, CDR1 is MNHEY and CDR2 SMNVEV (reference sequence). This CDR3 is built from 13 residues. The CDR3 DNA sequence: TGTGCCAGCAGTATTCACTCCTACAATGAGCAGTTCTTC. It specifies CASSIHSYNEQFF.

The chain has TRBV6-5 and TRBJ2-2; D remains ambiguous. Germline CDR1 is MNHEY and CDR2 is SVGAGI. Trimming pared 2 bases from V and 4 bases from J, leaving 5 bases between. CDR3 size: 13 residues. CDR3 loop: CASSYGVTGELFF. The CDR3 DNA is TGTGCCAGCAGTTACGGGGTCACCGGGGAGCTGTTTTTT.

This clone was seen once. V is TRBV5-6 and J is TRBJ2-7; a possible D gene is TRBD2 (7 bases). Trimming removed 4 bases from V and 6 bases from J, with 14 bases in between. There are 13 residues in the CDR3. Germline lookup yields CDR1 SGHDT and CDR2 YYEEEE. CDR3 sequence reads: CASSPAGAFEQYV. The CDR3 DNA is TGTGCCAGCAGCCCGGCGGGGGCTTTCGAGCAGTACGTC.

This clone was counted only a few times. This rearrangement joins TRBV28 to TRBJ2-1; D gene ambiguous. This CDR3 region has 11 residues. The V end lost 5 bases, the J end lost 5 bases, and 4 bases lay between the germline ends. CDR1 and CDR2 (germline): MDHEN, SYDVKM. The chain's CDR3 is CASSIDNEQFF. The CDR3 nucleotides read TGTGCCAGCAGTATCGACAATGAGCAGTTCTTC.

The V gene is TRBV7-9, the J gene TRBJ1-4; 7 bases map to TRBD1. The germline V gene has CDR1 SEHNR and CDR2 FQNEAQ (reference sequence). The V gene end was trimmed by 5 bases and the J gene end by 5 bases; junction bases not matched to a gene: 8. This CDR3 has 15 residues. CDR3 sequence reads: CASSMTGYGNEKLFF. CDR3 bases: TGTGCCAGCAGCATGACAGGGTACGGGAATGAAAAACTGTTTTTT.

This clone showed up just a few times. This CDR3 reads CASSDSRGGTDTQYF. The CDR3 DNA reads as TGTGCCAGCAGTGACTCCCGGGGGGGCACAGATACGCAGTATTTT. This chain links TRBV6-4 with TRBJ2-3; 7 nucleotides match TRBD2. Per the germline V gene, CDR1 is MRHNA and CDR2 is SNTAGT. The V and J ends lost 0 bases and 1 base, in that order; junction bases with no gene match: 1. The CDR3 extends over 15 amino acids.